This T cell receptor (beta chain) was retrieved from a study of cytomegalovirus exposure and HLA in healthy donors. V lost 6 bases, J lost 4 bases, and 8 bases stayed unmatched. Germline CDR1 reads MDHEN; CDR2 reads SYDVKM. The CDR3 length is 15 residues. At the time of sampling, donors were nominally healthy, though unrecorded immune exposures were likely. With 60 Vbeta and 13 Jbeta primers, the PCR was carried out. The method was immunoSEQ multiplex PCR; TCRdb's version includes in-frame clones alone and lacks a portion of them. The sample records about 98,000 clones, more than 70% being singletons.

This clonotype was obtained from a man aged 18 to 29 in good health and CMV-seropositive. The sequencing sample was made of PBMCs. The chain uses TRBV28 and TRBJ2-2; 7 bases align to TRBD1. The CDR3 coding sequence is TGTGCCAGCAGCCGGGACAGTTTGTTCACCGGGGAGCTGTTTTTT. Its protein is CASSRDSLFTGELFF.